A single sample is the source of the 28 T cell receptor beta chains below, sequenced in a study of molecular identifiers for immune sequencing clone quantification (dated by TCRdb to 2016 to 2018). Libraries were built with PCR. The sample was run on a NextSeq 500. The raw public reads went through TCRdb reprocessing: fastp at Q25, MiXCR clone calling, in-frame beta chains kept. Every distinct CDR3 protein forms one entry, paired with its most common genes and DNA. This sample comprises 490,000 or so distinct CDR3 sequences, approximately 25% of them detected only once. Under 0.85% of the sample rests with the top ten. Sequencing was done on a sample of naive CD8+ T cells from blood, with Jurkat cell RNA spiked in. The cell subset or site label, read with the paper, signifies: FACS-sorted CD8+CD4-CCR7+CD45RA+ naive T cells. These receptors all stem from a human donor in good health. Some libraries in this study had Jurkat cell RNA spiked in.

This clonotype was seen many times. The chain uses TRBV4-1 and TRBJ2-7; 10 bases map to TRBD1. Germline V CDR1 and CDR2: MGHRA, YSYEKL. J was trimmed by 7 bases and V by 5 bases; bases with no gene match: 8. CDR3 size: 14 residues. The CDR3 loop reads CASSSRDRGAEQYF. CDR3 coding DNA: TGCGCCAGCAGCTCCCGGGACAGGGGCGCAGAGCAGTACTTC.

This clonotype was found many times. The chain recombines TRBV5-1 with TRBJ2-7; possibly TRBD2 for D (5 bases). The ends were cut back, 4 bases at V and 3 bases at J, with 8 bases in the middle. This CDR3 spans 12 amino acids. Germline assignment: CDR1 SGHRS and CDR2 YFSETQ. This CDR3 reads CASSNRGYEQYF. CDR3 nucleotides: TGCGCCAGCAGCAACCGGGGCTACGAGCAGTACTTC.

This clonotype was seen only a few times. The chain combines TRBV11-2 with TRBJ2-7; D is uncertain. This CDR3 has 12 residues. The germline CDR1 and CDR2 sequences are SGHAT and FQNNGV. Trimming cost V 5 bases and J 3 bases, with 8 bases left between them. CDR3 residues: CASSKIFYEQYF. The CDR3 DNA is TGTGCCAGCAGCAAGATTTTCTACGAGCAGTACTTC.

This clonotype was seen a single time. The chain carries TRBV27 and TRBJ2-1, with D possibly being TRBD1 or TRBD2 (6 bases each). V lost 2 bases and J 7 bases, leaving 12 bases between the germline ends. In germline, CDR1 is MNHEY, CDR2 SMNVEV (reference sequence). The CDR3 has 14 residues. CDR3 residues: CASSLRGARNEQFF. Written as DNA, the CDR3 is TGTGCCAGCAGTTTAAGGGGGGCGCGGAATGAGCAGTTCTTC.

A few counts support this clonotype. This rearrangement joins TRBV20-1 to TRBJ2-5; a possible D gene is TRBD1 (5 bases). Trimming left V 2 bases short and J 5 bases short, with 15 bases between. From germline, CDR1 is DFQATT and CDR2 SNEGSKA (reference sequence). There are 14 residues in the CDR3. CDR3 region: CSARSTAPGETQYF. The DNA of the CDR3 is TGCAGTGCTAGATCGACAGCTCCCGGGGAGACCCAGTACTTC.

The chain joins TRBV4-3 to TRBJ1-3; D is perhaps TRBD1 (6 bases). V was shortened by 3 bases and J by 7 bases, with 16 bases between the two germline ends. The germline gives CDR1 LGHNA, CDR2 YSLEER. The CDR3 runs to 15 residues. The CDR3 spells CASSQADSLKNTIYF. The CDR3 nucleotides are TGCGCCAGCAGCCAGGCGGACAGCCTGAAGAACACCATATATTTT.

This clonotype was counted a few times. V gene TRBV6-5 combines with J gene TRBJ1-5; no firm D call. Trimming took 0 bases from V and 7 from J, leaving 13 bases between them. This CDR3 has 15 amino acids. Germline V lookup: CDR1 MNHEY, CDR2 SVGAGI. CDR3 bases: TGTGCCAGCAGTTACTCTGGGCAGAACAGACAGCCCCAGCATTTT. This encodes CASSYSGQNRQPQHF.

In this sample, this clonotype turned up a few times. The V call is TRBV7-9, the J call TRBJ2-3, with D tentatively TRBD1 (7 bases). The germline CDR1 and CDR2 sequences are SEHNR and FQNEAQ (reference sequence). The V gene lost 7 bases and the J gene lost 4 bases, with 21 bases spanning the gap. The CDR3 spans 16 residues. The CDR3, as DNA: TGTGCCAGCAACTCCGGGGCCCTCAGGGGGGCAGATACGCAGTATTTT. Amino acid sequence: CASNSGALRGADTQYF.

This clonotype was detected many times. This sequence joins TRBV7-9 and TRBJ2-3; D may be TRBD2 (5 bases). Trimming removed 8 bases at V and 0 bases at J, with 18 bases between. The germline V gene encodes CDR1 SEHNR and CDR2 FQNEAQ (reference sequence). The CDR3 length is 16 residues. The chain's CDR3 is CASSAPGEKSTDTQYF. In DNA form, the CDR3 reads TGTGCCAGCTCCGCTCCTGGGGAGAAGAGCACAGATACGCAGTATTTT. Full variable domain (remainder filled in from reference TRBV7-9 and TRBJ2-3): DTGVSQNPRHKITKRGQNVTFRCDPISEHNRLYWYRQTLGQGPEFLTYFQNEAQLEKSRLLSDRFSAERPKGSFSTLEIQRTEQGDSAMYLCASSAPGEKSTDTQYFGPGTRLTVL.

This clonotype has a handful of counts. The chain is built from TRBV30 and TRBJ2-1; no clear D. Germline V gives CDR1 GTSNPN, CDR2 SVGIG (reference sequence). The CDR3 consists of 11 residues. V gave up 4 bases and J gave up 6 bases, with 7 bases separating them. The CDR3 loop reads CAWKWGNEQFF. CDR3 bases: TGTGCCTGGAAGTGGGGCAATGAGCAGTTCTTC. Full variable domain (missing parts from reference TRBV30 and TRBJ2-1): SQTIHQWPATLVQPVGSPLSLECTVEGTSNPNLYWYRQAAGRGLQLLFYSVGIGQISSEVPQNLSASRPQDRQFILSSKKLLLSDSGFYLCAWKWGNEQFFGPGTRLTVL.

The CDR3 DNA sequence: TGTGCCAGCAGTGAATCGACAAAAAGGGCCTACGAGCAGTACTTC. Translating gives CASSESTKRAYEQYF. This sequence joins TRBV6-1 and TRBJ2-7; no reliable D call. V gave up 2 bases and J gave up 2 bases, with 13 bases separating them. Germline CDR1 MNHNS, CDR2 SASEGT. The CDR3 has 15 residues.

This clonotype was seen a few times. It may be a read error: a sequence one base away is much more abundant. The rearrangement joins TRBV29-1 to TRBJ2-2; 8 bases are a match to TRBD2. The CDR3 is 13 residues long. The germline V gene has CDR1 SQVTM and CDR2 ANQGSEA. Unmatched junction bases numbered 6, after V lost 7 bases and J lost 5 bases. This CDR3 reads CSAGGVLTGELFF. In DNA form, the CDR3 reads TGCAGCGCGGGGGGGGTGTTAACCGGGGAGCTGTTTTTT.

This sequence joins TRBV25-1 and TRBJ1-5; D perhaps matches TRBD1 (5 bases). V lost 6 bases, J lost 6 bases, and 15 bases lay in between. The CDR3 loop spans 14 amino acids. Germline CDR1 reads MGHDK; CDR2 reads SYGVNS. The CDR3 sequence is CASSGGGVSQPQHF. The CDR3 region has the DNA TGTGCCAGCAGCGGGGGGGGTGTCAGTCAGCCCCAGCATTTT.

This clonotype was detected only a few times. Written as DNA, the CDR3 is TGTGCCAGCAGCCACGAGAACGGGGAGCTGTTTTTT. Translation gives CASSHENGELFF. The V and J genes are TRBV11-3 and TRBJ2-2; unclear D gene. Germline assignment: CDR1 SGHNT and CDR2 YENEEA. V lost 5 bases and J lost 7, with 8 bases in between. This CDR3 has 12 residues.

This clonotype appeared a few times. The V call is TRBV27, the J call TRBJ1-1, with D uncertain. This CDR3 is built from 11 residues. Germline V CDR1 and CDR2: MNHEY, SMNVEV (reference sequence). Trimming left V 6 bases short and J 6 bases short, with 8 bases between. As DNA, the CDR3 is TGTGCCAGCAGACTCGGACCTGAAGCTTTCTTT. It encodes CASRLGPEAFF.

This clonotype was observed at least ten times. This chain joins TRBV2 and TRBJ2-3; 12 bases line up with TRBD2. V lost 5 bases and J lost 3; bases outside the gene matches: 6. CDR1 and CDR2 from the germline V gene are SNHLY and FYNNEI. This CDR3 is built from 16 residues. The CDR3 protein is CASSNGLAGTTDTQYF. The CDR3 DNA follows: TGTGCCAGCAGTAATGGACTAGCGGGGACAACAGATACGCAGTATTTT. Full variable domain (remainder filled in from reference TRBV2 and TRBJ2-3): EPEVTQTPSHQVTQMGQEVILRCVPISNHLYFYWYRQILGQKVEFLVSFYNNEISEKSEIFDDQFSVERPDGSNFTLKIRSTKLEDSAMYFCASSNGLAGTTDTQYFGPGTRLTVL.

Comment on this clonotype: Germline and junction disagree at one end, which may indicate a read error. CDR3 bases: TGTGCTAGCAGCCATACTAGCGGGAGGGCGGATACGCAGTATTTT. It translates to CASSHTSGRADTQYF. The rearrangement joins TRBV7-7 to TRBJ2-3; 13 bases align to TRBD2. This CDR3 has 15 residues. Germline lookup yields CDR1 SSHAT and CDR2 FNYEAQ (reference sequence).

This clonotype was detected only a few times. The V gene is TRBV2, the J gene TRBJ2-7; 7 bases line up with TRBD2. CDR3 length equals 20 residues. Per germline, CDR1 SNHLY and CDR2 FYNNEI. With 4 bases clipped from V and 10 bases from J, the junction kept 31 bases outside the gene matches. The CDR3 DNA sequence: TGTGCCAGCAGTGGGGACGGCAGCGGGACTACCGTTACCCTACGAGCAGTACAGTACTTC. Its translation: CASSGDGSGTTVTLRAVQYF. Drawing the rest from reference TRBV2 and TRBJ2-7, the complete variable domain is EPEVTQTPSHQVTQMGQEVILRCVPISNHLYFYWYRQILGQKVEFLVSFYNNEISEKSEIFDDQFSVERPDGSNFTLKIRSTKLEDSAMYFCASSGDGSGTTVTLRAVQYFGPGTRLTVT.

Details on this clonotype: This likely comes from a read error, as the CDR3 has no conserved phenylalanine or tryptophan at its end. The rearrangement joins TRBV12-3 or TRBV12-4 to TRBJ1-1; 8 nucleotides align to TRBD1. The trim removed 6 bases at V and 0 bases at J, leaving 9 bases unmatched. This CDR3 is built from 16 residues. DNA of the CDR3: TGTGCCAGCAGCACCGGGACAGGAGTCATGAACACTGAAGCTTTCTCC. Translating it yields CASSTGTGVMNTEAFS.

This chain's CDR3 is CASSPLGTSGRGNEQFF. DNA of the CDR3: TGTGCCAGCAGTCCCCTTGGGACTAGCGGGAGAGGCAATGAGCAGTTCTTC. J is TRBJ2-1 and V is TRBV28; 14 bases align to TRBD2. J lost 6 bases, V lost 5 bases, and 9 bases had no gene match. Germline V gives CDR1 MDHEN, CDR2 SYDVKM. The CDR3 extends over 17 amino acids.

This clonotype was picked up a small number of times. With a much larger clone just one base away, this may be a read error. The chain carries TRBV12-3 or TRBV12-4 and TRBJ2-3; perhaps TRBD2 as D (5 bases). The ends were cut back, 3 bases at V and 2 bases at J, with 9 bases in the middle. The CDR3 loop spans 14 amino acids. The CDR3 region is CASSFGLNTDTQYF. CDR3 DNA: TGTGCCAGCAGTTTCGGACTGAACACAGATACGCAGTATTTT.

This clonotype was found once. The chain is built from TRBV9 and TRBJ1-3; 8 bases match TRBD1. The length of the CDR3 is 14 residues. Unmatched junction bases numbered 9, after V lost 4 bases and J lost 9 bases. Germline CDR1 is SGDLS and CDR2 is YYNGEE. CDR3 residues: CASSRTGSAITIYF. The CDR3 DNA is TGTGCCAGCAGCAGGACAGGGTCGGCAATCACCATATATTTT.

Details on this clonotype: The CDR3 does not close with the conserved phenylalanine or tryptophan, likely indicating a read error. V is TRBV5-3 and J is TRBJ2-1; D is perhaps TRBD1 (6 bases). TRBV5-3 is recorded as an ORF, its role being uncertain. V dropped 8 bases and J dropped 8 bases, with 14 bases sitting between them. The CDR3 covers 12 residues. The CDR3 nucleotides are TGTGCCAGCAGCCTCGCAGGGGATGAGCAGTTCCTC. It encodes CASSLAGDEQFL.

This clonotype was detected only a few times. The rearrangement links TRBV9 to TRBJ2-3, with 7 bases that match TRBD2. V lost 3 bases, J lost 2 bases, and 6 bases stayed unmatched. The germline gives CDR1 SGDLS, CDR2 YYNGEE. The CDR3 is made up of 15 amino acids. The CDR3 loop reads CASSAWDYYTDTQYF. CDR3 DNA: TGTGCCAGCAGCGCATGGGACTACTACACAGATACGCAGTATTTT.

Concerning this clonotype itself: Germline and junction disagree at one end, which may indicate a read error. The J gene is TRBJ1-3, the V gene TRBV4-3; the D is unclear. Germline values: CDR1 LGHNA, CDR2 YSLEER. The CDR3 spans 14 residues. The chain's CDR3 is CASSQVGHGSTIYF. CDR3 nucleotide sequence: TGCGCCAGCAGCCAAGTAGGTCATGGAAGCACCATATATTTT.

As concerns this clonotype: A much larger clone differs by one base, so this may be a read error. V is TRBV5-3 and J is TRBJ2-7; D uncertain. TRBV5-3 is recorded as an ORF, its role being uncertain. This CDR3 has 13 amino acids. The CDR3 loop reads CASSSVPGYEQYF. CDR3 sequence (DNA): TGTGCCAGCAGCTCAGTACCTGGCTACGAGCAGTACTTC.

As regards this clonotype: A much more abundant neighbour one base away suggests this may be a read error. The chain carries TRBV20-1 and TRBJ1-1; no firm D call. Germline V lookup: CDR1 DFQATT, CDR2 SNEGSKA (reference sequence). The CDR3 length is 11 residues. This CDR3 is CGAKLLFEAFF. As DNA, the CDR3 is TGCGGTGCTAAGTTGCTGTTTGAAGCTTTCTTT.

The chain joins TRBV19 to TRBJ2-7; 9 bases are a match to TRBD2. From germline, CDR1 is LNHDA and CDR2 SQIVND (reference sequence). The CDR3 sequence is 14 residues long. The V gene end was trimmed by 8 bases and the J gene end by 2 bases; junction bases not matched to a gene: 7. The CDR3 bases are TGTGCCAGTGGAATAGCGGGAGCTACCTACGAGCAGTACTTC. Residues: CASGIAGATYEQYF.